This is a list of T cell receptor beta chains from one sample in a study of identifying expanded T cells in peripheral blood. Some clones are missing from TCRdb's copy, which holds only in-frame ones; the method was immunoSEQ multiplex PCR. The data hold about 130,000 clones, with approximately 86% observed a single time. The sequenced material came from blood. The origin of the receptors is a person between 18 and 75 years old in good health. Both conserved end residues are part of each CDR3. The D gene is left open where the match is weak. Clone size appears in some rows only: once, few, many, or a class for an expanded clone.

V gene: TRBV11-2; J gene: TRBJ2-3; clone size: .; D gene: .; CDR3 DNA: TGTGCCAGCAGCTTAAGTGGCAGCACAGATACGCAGTATTTT; CDR3 protein: CASSLSGSTDTQYF
V gene: TRBV7-8; J gene: TRBJ1-4; clone size: few; D gene: .; CDR3 DNA: TGTGCCAGCAGCTTGACAGGTCAGGTTGAAAAACTGTTTTTT; CDR3 protein: CASSLTGQVEKLFF
V gene: TRBV4-1; J gene: TRBJ2-5; clone size: few; D gene: TRBD1; CDR3 DNA: TGCGCCAGCAGCCAAGGGAACGGACAGGTTCCGCGAGAGACCCAGTACTTC; CDR3 protein: CASSQGNGQVPRETQYF
V gene: TRBV7-9; J gene: TRBJ2-7; clone size: .; D gene: .; CDR3 DNA: TGTGCCAGCAGCTTAACAGCTACTACGCGGGAGCAGTACTTC; CDR3 protein: CASSLTATTREQYF
V gene: TRBV2; J gene: TRBJ2-1; clone size: .; D gene: TRBD2; CDR3 DNA: TGTGCCAGCAGTGAGTGGACTAGCGGGAGATACAATGAGCAGTTCTTC; CDR3 protein: CASSEWTSGRYNEQFF
V gene: TRBV21-1; J gene: TRBJ1-5; clone size: .; D gene: .; CDR3 DNA: TGTGCCAGCAGCCCCCCCAGCAGGGAGGAAGATAGCAATCAGCCCCAGCATTTT; CDR3 protein: CASSPPSREEDSNQPQHF
V gene: TRBV28; J gene: TRBJ2-3; clone size: .; D gene: TRBD2; CDR3 DNA: TGTGCCCACAGCGGGGGCCAGTTTACAGATACGCAGTATTTT; CDR3 protein: CAHSGGQFTDTQYF
V gene: TRBV27; J gene: TRBJ1-2; clone size: .; D gene: .; CDR3 DNA: TGTGCCAGCAGTTTGCAGTTCAACTATGGCTACACCTTC; CDR3 protein: CASSLQFNYGYTF
V gene: TRBV5-6; J gene: TRBJ2-2; clone size: .; D gene: .; CDR3 DNA: TGTGCCAGCACCCGACTGTTGACCGGGGAGCTGTTTTTT; CDR3 protein: CASTRLLTGELFF
V gene: TRBV29-1; J gene: TRBJ1-4; clone size: few; D gene: .; CDR3 DNA: TGCAGCGTTGAAATCTTGGACTCTAATGAAAAACTGTTTTTT; CDR3 protein: CSVEILDSNEKLFF
V gene: TRBV4-3; J gene: TRBJ1-1; clone size: .; D gene: .; CDR3 DNA: TGCGCCAGCAGCCAACAAGACAGAACTAACACTGAAGCTTTCTTT; CDR3 protein: CASSQQDRTNTEAFF
V gene: TRBV11-3; J gene: TRBJ2-3; clone size: .; D gene: TRBD1; CDR3 DNA: TGTGCCAGCAGCCAGGGACAGGGGATAGATACGCAGTATTTT; CDR3 protein: CASSQGQGIDTQYF
V gene: TRBV30; J gene: TRBJ2-5; clone size: .; D gene: TRBD1; CDR3 DNA: TGTGCCTGGAGTTCCACAGGGGGCGCGTGGGAGACCCAGTACTTC; CDR3 protein: CAWSSTGGAWETQYF
V gene: TRBV9; J gene: TRBJ2-6; clone size: .; D gene: .; CDR3 DNA: TGTGCCAGCAGCGCCCCCTCAGGGTTCTCTGGGGCCAACGTCCTGACTTTC; CDR3 protein: CASSAPSGFSGANVLTF
V gene: TRBV7-8; J gene: TRBJ2-5; clone size: .; D gene: .; CDR3 DNA: TGTGCCAGCAGCTCCCTACCCCAAGAGACCCAGTACTTC; CDR3 protein: CASSSLPQETQYF
V gene: TRBV27; J gene: TRBJ1-1; clone size: .; D gene: .; CDR3 DNA: TGTGCCAGCAGTTCAGGCACTATGAACACTGAAGCTTTCTTT; CDR3 protein: CASSSGTMNTEAFF
V gene: TRBV5-1; J gene: TRBJ2-7; clone size: once; D gene: .; CDR3 DNA: TGCGCCAGCAGCTGGGGAGGCCAGAACTACGAGCAGTACTTC; CDR3 protein: CASSWGGQNYEQYF
V gene: TRBV15; J gene: TRBJ2-1; clone size: .; D gene: TRBD1; CDR3 DNA: TGTGCCACCAGCAGGGGACAGGGGACTGAGCAGTTCTTC; CDR3 protein: CATSRGQGTEQFF
V gene: TRBV7-2; J gene: TRBJ2-5; clone size: .; D gene: TRBD1; CDR3 DNA: TGTGCCAGCAGCCCGGACAGGGGCGGGGAGACCCAGTACTTC; CDR3 protein: CASSPDRGGETQYF
V gene: TRBV7-6; J gene: TRBJ1-1; clone size: few; D gene: .; CDR3 DNA: TGTGCCAGCAGCGCAGGAGGACTGGGGGACACTGAAGCTTTCTTT; CDR3 protein: CASSAGGLGDTEAFF
V gene: TRBV18; J gene: TRBJ1-1; clone size: .; D gene: .; CDR3 DNA: TGTGCCAGCTCACCTCTCAAAGGAGGAGCTTTCTTT; CDR3 protein: CASSPLKGGAFF
V gene: TRBV12-5; J gene: TRBJ1-3; clone size: .; D gene: .; CDR3 DNA: TGTGCTAGTGGTTTGACCGGGGCTGGAAACACCATATATTTT; CDR3 protein: CASGLTGAGNTIYF
V gene: TRBV7-7; J gene: TRBJ2-7; clone size: .; D gene: .; CDR3 DNA: TGTGCCAGCAGCACCGGGACTTCCTACGAGCAGTACTTC; CDR3 protein: CASSTGTSYEQYF
V gene: TRBV10-1; J gene: TRBJ1-2; clone size: few; D gene: .; CDR3 DNA: TGCGCCAGCAGTTACCCCAGGGATGGCTACACCTTC; CDR3 protein: CASSYPRDGYTF
V gene: TRBV6-6; J gene: TRBJ2-3; clone size: .; D gene: .; CDR3 DNA: TGTGCCAGCAGGGCGTACGGGACAGATACGCAGTATTTT; CDR3 protein: CASRAYGTDTQYF
V gene: TRBV6-6; J gene: TRBJ1-5; clone size: once; D gene: .; CDR3 DNA: TGTGCCAGCACCACGGGGAATCAGCCCCAGCATTTT; CDR3 protein: CASTTGNQPQHF
V gene: TRBV7-9; J gene: TRBJ2-3; clone size: .; D gene: .; CDR3 DNA: TGTGCCAGCAGCTTGGGGGCCTGGACAGATACGCAGTATTTT; CDR3 protein: CASSLGAWTDTQYF
V gene: TRBV2; J gene: TRBJ1-1; clone size: .; D gene: .; CDR3 DNA: TGTGCCAGCAGTCGACAGGAAACTGGGAACACTGAAGCTTTCTTT; CDR3 protein: CASSRQETGNTEAFF
V gene: TRBV7-2; J gene: TRBJ2-5; clone size: .; D gene: .; CDR3 DNA: TGTGCCAGCAGCTTAGAGGCCGAGACCCAGTACTTC; CDR3 protein: CASSLEAETQYF
V gene: TRBV5-8; J gene: TRBJ2-7; clone size: .; D gene: .; CDR3 DNA: TGTGCCAGCAGCTTACAGGGTGTTTTTTCCTACGAGCAGTACTTC; CDR3 protein: CASSLQGVFSYEQYF
V gene: TRBV30; J gene: TRBJ2-1; clone size: .; D gene: TRBD2; CDR3 DNA: TGTGCCTGGAGTCTTTCCGGGACTAGCGGGAGTACCTACAATGAGCAGTTCTTC; CDR3 protein: CAWSLSGTSGSTYNEQFF
V gene: TRBV14; J gene: TRBJ2-2; clone size: .; D gene: .; CDR3 DNA: TGTGCCAGCAGCCAAGGGGCTAGCGTTGCCGGGGAGCTGTTTTTT; CDR3 protein: CASSQGASVAGELFF
V gene: TRBV7-6; J gene: TRBJ1-1; clone size: .; D gene: .; CDR3 DNA: TGTGCCAGCAGTCGTATTTCAGGGGAGAGGGCTTTCTTT; CDR3 protein: CASSRISGERAFF
V gene: TRBV15; J gene: TRBJ2-5; clone size: .; D gene: .; CDR3 DNA: TGTGCCACCAGCCCCTCAGCGGGCAGGGAGACCCAGTACTTC; CDR3 protein: CATSPSAGRETQYF
V gene: TRBV6-5; J gene: TRBJ1-2; clone size: few; D gene: .; CDR3 DNA: TGTGCCAGCAGTTACTCGACGGGCCTTACTAACTATGGCTACACCTTC; CDR3 protein: CASSYSTGLTNYGYTF
V gene: TRBV27; J gene: TRBJ2-7; clone size: .; D gene: TRBD2; CDR3 DNA: TGTGCCAGCAAGCTCCTAGCGGACCCCTACGAGCAGTACTTC; CDR3 protein: CASKLLADPYEQYF
V gene: TRBV6-5; J gene: TRBJ2-1; clone size: .; D gene: TRBD1; CDR3 DNA: TGTGCCATCTCGAGGGGGCGTATCAATGAGCAGTTCTTC; CDR3 protein: CAISRGRINEQFF
V gene: TRBV5-8; J gene: TRBJ2-1; clone size: .; D gene: TRBD2; CDR3 DNA: TGTGCCAGCAGCTCACCGGGACTAGATAATGAGCAGTTCTTC; CDR3 protein: CASSSPGLDNEQFF
V gene: TRBV5-1; J gene: TRBJ2-5; clone size: .; D gene: .; CDR3 DNA: TGCGCCAGCAGCTTTATACAGGCGGGGGAGACCCAGTACTTC; CDR3 protein: CASSFIQAGETQYF
V gene: TRBV7-9; J gene: TRBJ1-2; clone size: .; D gene: .; CDR3 DNA: TGTGCCAGCAGCCCCCGTTTCGGGGAGGCCTATGGCTACACCTTC; CDR3 protein: CASSPRFGEAYGYTF
V gene: TRBV28; J gene: TRBJ2-1; clone size: .; D gene: TRBD2; CDR3 DNA: TGTGCCAGCAAGGGGACTAGCGGGGTGGGCACCTACAATGAGCAGTTCTTC; CDR3 protein: CASKGTSGVGTYNEQFF
V gene: TRBV7-7; J gene: TRBJ1-3; clone size: few; D gene: .; CDR3 DNA: TGTGCCAGCAGCTTAAACAGGGCAGACACCATATATTTT; CDR3 protein: CASSLNRADTIYF
V gene: TRBV6-1; J gene: TRBJ1-5; clone size: .; D gene: .; CDR3 DNA: TGTGCCAGCAAAGGGCTACAGAGCAATCAGCCCCAGCATTTT; CDR3 protein: CASKGLQSNQPQHF
V gene: TRBV27; J gene: TRBJ2-5; clone size: .; D gene: .; CDR3 DNA: TGTGCCAGCAGTCCTGGAGGCGAGACCCAGTACTTC; CDR3 protein: CASSPGGETQYF
V gene: TRBV6-6; J gene: TRBJ2-1; clone size: .; D gene: .; CDR3 DNA: TGTGCCAGCAGTTACACCGGGACACCCGCGGTGGATGAGCAGTTCTTC; CDR3 protein: CASSYTGTPAVDEQFF
V gene: TRBV6-5; J gene: TRBJ2-7; clone size: .; D gene: .; CDR3 DNA: TGTGCCAGCAGTTACTCGGGCCGTTCCTACGAGCAGTACTTC; CDR3 protein: CASSYSGRSYEQYF
V gene: TRBV7-6; J gene: TRBJ2-1; clone size: .; D gene: TRBD2; CDR3 DNA: TGTGCCAGCAGCTTAGCGCCGGGTAGCGGGGTATACGAGCAGTTCTTC; CDR3 protein: CASSLAPGSGVYEQFF
V gene: TRBV25-1; J gene: TRBJ2-7; clone size: .; D gene: TRBD2; CDR3 DNA: TGTGCCAGCAGTGAGCCAGGGTCTAGCGGGAGTCTCGAGCAGTACTTC; CDR3 protein: CASSEPGSSGSLEQYF
V gene: TRBV7-9; J gene: TRBJ1-2; clone size: .; D gene: .; CDR3 DNA: TGTGCCAGCAGCTTAGCCCAGGGGAGCGGCTATGGCTACACCTTC; CDR3 protein: CASSLAQGSGYGYTF
V gene: TRBV19; J gene: TRBJ2-2; clone size: .; D gene: .; CDR3 DNA: TGTGCCAGTATTTGGGGAGGAACGAGCACCGGGGAGCTGTTTTTT; CDR3 protein: CASIWGGTSTGELFF